This entry lists 10 T cell receptor beta chains sequenced from one sample in a study of response to subunit inactivated influenza vaccine. TCRdb itself ran the RT-PCR reads through MiXCR, one entry per CDR3 protein. The table has around 750,000 distinct CDR3 sequences, around 21% seen once; the top ten hold about a tenth. The source material was PBMCs from blood, sampled roughly 5 days after vaccination. The receptor source for this set is a man over 45 who received an inactivated influenza vaccine.

This clonotype was seen at least ten times. The V call is TRBV4-3, the J call TRBJ2-7; 9 bases agree with TRBD1. From germline, CDR1 is LGHNA and CDR2 YSLEER. The CDR3 spans 15 residues. V shed 2 bases, J shed 3 bases, and the junction held 5 bases outside the gene matches. Here the CDR3 reads CASSQTQGASYEQYF. The CDR3 nucleotides read TGCGCCAGCAGCCAAACACAGGGGGCAAGCTACGAGCAGTACTTC.

This clonotype was seen ten or more times. The genes are TRBV11-2 and TRBJ2-1; TRBD1 matches at 7 bases. The CDR3 has 14 amino acids. The ends lost 2 bases at V and 5 bases at J; junction bases unmatched: 3. Germline values: CDR1 SGHAT, CDR2 FQNNGV. In DNA, the CDR3 is TGTGCCAGCAGCTTACCGGGACAGAACAATGAGCAGTTCTTC. Translating gives CASSLPGQNNEQFF.

The J gene is TRBJ1-1, the V gene TRBV7-8, with 9 positions matching TRBD1. The junction had 10 bases not matched to a gene; V was cut back by 4 bases and J by 4 bases. CDR3 size: 16 residues. Per germline, CDR1 SGHVS and CDR2 FQNEAQ. CDR3 coding DNA: TGTGCCAGCAGCTCCTCCGGGACAGGGTTTGTCACTGAAGCTTTCTTT. This gives the protein CASSSSGTGFVTEAFF.

Only a few counts were recorded for this clonotype. The CDR3 DNA is TGTGCCAGCAGCCAAGTGCTTCGGACACAAGGGTACAATGAGCAGTTCTTC. This sequence encodes CASSQVLRTQGYNEQFF. This chain connects TRBV4-2 to TRBJ2-1; D possibly corresponds to TRBD1 (5 bases). The CDR3 length is 17 residues. Trimming removed 1 base from V and 4 bases from J, with 17 bases in between. Germline V CDR1 and CDR2: LGHNA, YNFKEQ.

The chain couples TRBV4-3 to TRBJ1-4; D is perhaps TRBD1 (6 bases). This CDR3 has 17 residues. V was shortened by 0 bases and J by 8 bases, with 19 bases between the two germline ends. Germline CDR1 reads LGHNA; CDR2 reads YSLEER. CDR3 coding DNA: TGCGCCAGCAGCCAAGACCCCAAGGTCACAGGGTGGGAAAAACTGTTTTTT. Translated, it gives CASSQDPKVTGWEKLFF.

This clonotype was seen repeatedly, ten times or more. The chain carries TRBV12-3 or TRBV12-4 and TRBJ2-1; 7 bases agree with TRBD2. Losses at the gene ends were 3 bases for V and 9 bases for J; bases not matched to a gene: 8. CDR3 size: 14 residues. Here the CDR3 DNA reads TGTGCCAGCAGTTTGGGGCGGGAGCGGGCTGAGCAGTTCTTC. Translation gives CASSLGRERAEQFF.

This chain joins TRBV10-3 and TRBJ2-7; D possibly corresponds to TRBD2 (5 bases). The CDR3 loop spans 12 amino acids. The germline V gene encodes CDR1 ENHRY and CDR2 SYGVKD. Trimming pared 1 base from V and 4 bases from J, leaving 5 bases between. CDR3 bases: TGTGCCATCAGTGAGTGGGAGTACGAGCAGTACTTC. Protein sequence: CAISEWEYEQYF.

This chain joins TRBV7-2 and TRBJ2-2; D unclear. Trimming took 1 base from V and 7 from J, leaving 10 bases between them. The CDR3 is made up of 14 amino acids. Germline CDR1 SGHTA, CDR2 FQGNSA. CDR3 nucleotides: TGTGCCAGCAGCTTAGTTATAACACTCGGGGAGCTGTTTTTT. Amino acid sequence: CASSLVITLGELFF.

V and J are TRBV5-1 and TRBJ1-4, with D hard to call. Germline V gene sequence: CDR1 SGHRS, CDR2 YFSETQ. V shed 3 bases and J shed 6 bases, with 15 bases lying between them. The CDR3 covers 15 residues. The CDR3 sequence: CASSSLGRVDEKLFF. The CDR3 DNA follows: TGCGCCAGCAGCTCCTTAGGTCGTGTGGATGAAAAACTGTTTTTT. Full variable domain (remainder filled in from reference TRBV5-1 and TRBJ1-4): KAGVTQTPRYLIKTRGQQVTLSCSPISGHRSVSWYQQTPGQGLQFLFEYFSETQRNKGNFPGRFSGRQFSNSRSEMNVSTLELGDSALYLCASSSLGRVDEKLFFGSGTQLSVL.

This clonotype has only a few counts. The chain carries TRBV5-6 and TRBJ2-1, with 9 bases lining up with TRBD2. This CDR3 is 16 amino acids long. V dropped 6 bases and J dropped 7; count of bases not matched to a gene: 14. The germline V gene has CDR1 SGHDT and CDR2 YYEEEE. CDR3 sequence (DNA): TGTGCCAGCACCAAGGGGGCTAGCGGGATTGGGAATGAGCAGTTCTTC. This gives the protein CASTKGASGIGNEQFF.